Listed below are T cell receptor beta chains from one sample, sequenced in a study of blood T cell repertoires in COVID-19. Sequenced by immunoSEQ multiplex PCR; TCRdb stores in-frame clones only, minus some. This sample carries about 180,000 clones, 80% of them seen once, and the ten largest clones take over 13%. Sequencing was performed on PBMCs or T cells enriched from blood (not recorded which). The receptors originated from a man between 60 and 75 years old who had been exposed to COVID-19. The CDR3 runs from the conserved cysteine through the conserved F or W. D genes are given only for firm matches. Some rows mark clone size as missing; the rest say once, few, many or name a class of expanded clone.

>TRBJ2-1|TRBV7-8|-|TRBD1
CASSQTGGTYNEQFF
TGTGCCAGCAGCCAGACAGGGGGGACCTACAATGAGCAGTTCTTC
>TRBJ2-2|TRBV5-1|-|-
CASSSSQTTGELFF
TGCGCCAGCAGCTCGTCACAAACCACCGGGGAGCTGTTTTTT
>TRBJ2-7|TRBV7-9|once|-
CASSGPGSSSYEQYF
TGTGCCAGCAGCGGTCCCGGGAGTAGCTCCTACGAGCAGTACTTC
>TRBJ2-1|TRBV20-1|-|TRBD2
CSASRLAGNGEQFF
TGCAGTGCTAGTCGGCTAGCGGGGAACGGTGAGCAGTTCTTC
>TRBJ1-5|TRBV19|-|TRBD1
CASRGQGTQPQHF
TGTGCCAGTAGAGGACAGGGGACCCAGCCCCAGCATTTT
>TRBJ2-7|TRBV5-7|once|TRBD2
CASSQQGTSGRGSYEQYF
TGTGCCAGCAGCCAACAAGGGACTAGCGGGAGAGGTTCCTACGAGCAGTACTTC
>TRBJ2-7|TRBV7-9|-|-
CASRQMGGSSYEQYF
TGTGCCAGCAGGCAAATGGGGGGAAGCTCCTACGAGCAGTACTTC
>TRBJ2-3|TRBV9|-|-
CASSVRGDTQYF
TGTGCCAGCAGCGTTCGAGGAGATACGCAGTATTTT
>TRBJ1-2|TRBV7-2|-|TRBD1
CASSLQTGVNYGYTF
TGTGCCAGCAGCCTTCAGACAGGGGTTAACTATGGCTACACCTTC
>TRBJ2-2|TRBV7-9|-|-
CASSQATDANTGELFF
TGTGCCAGCAGCCAAGCGACAGACGCGAACACCGGGGAGCTGTTTTTT
>TRBJ1-2|TRBV5-3|-|TRBD1
CARSLRQGQPNYGYTF
TGTGCCAGAAGCCTCCGACAGGGACAACCAAACTATGGCTACACCTTC
>TRBJ1-2|TRBV14|-|-
CASSLTEFGYTF
TGTGCCAGCAGCCTGACTGAGTTTGGCTACACCTTC
>TRBJ2-3|TRBV6-2/TRBV6-3|-|-
CASSSTGGPRTDTQYF
TGTGCCAGCAGCTCTACGGGGGGCCCGCGCACAGATACGCAGTATTTT
>TRBJ2-7|TRBV6-5|-|TRBD1
CASIPRRGYYEQYF
TGTGCCAGCATCCCGCGCAGGGGGTACTACGAGCAGTACTTC
>TRBJ1-2|TRBV29-1|-|TRBD1
CSVDPGRGPVYGYTF
TGCAGCGTTGATCCGGGCAGGGGGCCCGTCTATGGCTACACCTTC
>TRBJ1-2|TRBV12-2|once|-
CASHDREEARYGYTF
TGTGCAAGTCACGACAGGGAGGAGGCGCGCTATGGCTACACCTTC
>TRBJ2-1|TRBV14|-|-
CASGSLYNEQFF
TGTGCCAGTGGGAGCCTCTACAATGAGCAGTTCTTC
>TRBJ1-5|TRBV7-8|once|-
CASSFHPRTDSNQPQHF
TGTGCCAGCAGCTTCCACCCCCGGACAGATAGCAATCAGCCCCAGCATTTT
>TRBJ2-5|TRBV25-1|-|TRBD2
CASSATSGTVQETQYF
TGTGCCAGCAGTGCCACTAGCGGGACGGTACAAGAGACCCAGTACTTC
>TRBJ1-2|TRBV27|-|TRBD1
CASSTGVLGYTF
TGTGCCAGCAGTACAGGGGTTTTAGGCTACACCTTC
>TRBJ2-5|TRBV7-9|-|TRBD2
CASSQLPTSGRTEETQYF
TGTGCCAGCAGTCAGTTACCGACTAGCGGGAGAACAGAAGAGACCCAGTACTTC
>TRBJ2-3|TRBV28|-|TRBD2
CASSLNPTLAGEGDTQYF
TGTGCCAGCAGCCTTAACCCCACACTAGCGGGAGAAGGAGATACGCAGTATTTT
>TRBJ2-2|TRBV6-2/TRBV6-3|-|-
CASSTAGTSNTGELFF
TGTGCCAGCAGTACGGCCGGGACTTCAAACACCGGGGAGCTGTTTTTT
>TRBJ2-2|TRBV30|-|TRBD2
CAWAGLAGALAGELFF
TGTGCCTGGGCCGGACTAGCGGGAGCCCTTGCCGGGGAGCTGTTTTTT
>TRBJ2-7|TRBV28|-|-
CASRGAIPGYEQYF
TGTGCCAGCAGGGGGGCGATCCCCGGCTACGAGCAGTACTTC
>TRBJ2-6|TRBV7-9|-|-
CASSRSQGSGANVLTF
TGTGCCAGCAGCCGTTCACAGGGCTCTGGGGCCAACGTCCTGACTTTC
>TRBJ1-5|TRBV5-3|-|-
CARSSIEDRPRGNQPQHF
TGTGCCAGAAGCTCGATAGAAGACAGGCCGAGAGGCAATCAGCCCCAGCATTTT
>TRBJ2-7|TRBV19|-|TRBD2
CASRSSGGSYEQYF
TGTGCCAGTAGGTCGAGCGGGGGATCCTACGAGCAGTACTTC
>TRBJ1-2|TRBV2|-|-
CASPSPRGGYTF
TGTGCCAGCCCAAGCCCTAGGGGCGGCTACACCTTC
>TRBJ2-5|TRBV19|-|-
CASADAGGSQETQYF
TGTGCCAGCGCAGATGCAGGGGGGTCGCAAGAGACCCAGTACTTC
>TRBJ1-4|TRBV30|few|TRBD1
CAWRAFGTANEKLFF
TGTGCCTGGAGGGCTTTTGGGACAGCTAATGAAAAACTGTTTTTT
>TRBJ2-1|TRBV15|-|-
CATSRGVADSYNEQFF
TGTGCCACCAGCAGAGGGGTAGCGGACTCCTACAATGAGCAGTTCTTC
>TRBJ2-1|TRBV6-5|-|TRBD2
CAIRGTSGRMGEQFF
TGTGCCATTCGAGGGACTAGCGGGAGGATGGGTGAGCAGTTCTTC
>TRBJ1-1|TRBV7-9|few|TRBD1
CASRPDREGTEAFF
TGTGCCAGCAGACCCGACAGGGAAGGGACTGAAGCTTTCTTT
>TRBJ2-1|TRBV3-1/TRBV3-2|-|TRBD2
CASSQDASGSFGNEQFF
TGTGCCAGCAGCCAAGATGCCAGCGGGAGCTTCGGCAATGAGCAGTTCTTC
>TRBJ1-4|TRBV7-2|-|-
CASSRGGRGNEKLFF
TGTGCCAGCAGCCGCGGAGGGAGGGGTAATGAAAAACTGTTTTTT
>TRBJ2-7|TRBV9|-|TRBD2
CASSLKAGRVSEQYF
TGTGCCAGCAGCCTAAAAGCGGGAAGGGTCTCCGAACAGTACTTC
>TRBJ1-5|TRBV19|-|-
CASSFSGARNQPQHF
TGTGCCAGTAGTTTCTCAGGGGCCCGGAATCAGCCCCAGCATTTT
>TRBJ2-2|TRBV12-3/TRBV12-4|-|-
CASSPQTGELFF
TGTGCCAGCAGTCCCCAGACCGGGGAGCTGTTTTTT
>TRBJ1-1|TRBV5-1|-|TRBD1
CASTPWTGGGTEAFF
TGCGCCAGCACACCGTGGACAGGGGGTGGCACTGAAGCTTTCTTT
>TRBJ1-2|TRBV5-1|-|TRBD1
CASSLYLQGALSGYTF
TGCGCCAGCAGCTTGTATCTCCAGGGGGCATTAAGTGGCTACACCTTC
>TRBJ2-7|TRBV4-1|few|-
CASSQDHGSNNEQYF
TGCGCCAGCAGCCAAGATCACGGGAGTAATAACGAGCAGTACTTC
>TRBJ1-1|TRBV15|-|-
CATSILRGNTEAFF
TGTGCCACCAGCATATTACGGGGGAACACTGAAGCTTTCTTT
>TRBJ1-5|TRBV3-1/TRBV3-2|-|TRBD1
CASSQERRLGQGNQPQHF
TGTGCCAGCAGCCAAGAGCGCCGATTGGGACAGGGAAATCAGCCCCAGCATTTT
>TRBJ1-3|TRBV9|-|-
CASSATGLSSGNTIYF
TGTGCCAGCAGCGCAACAGGCCTCAGCTCTGGAAACACCATATATTTT
>TRBJ1-3|TRBV30|-|TRBD1
CAWGDRGRSGNTIYF
TGTGCCTGGGGCGACAGGGGGCGATCTGGAAACACCATATATTTT
>TRBJ1-2|TRBV5-4|-|-
CASSPRTGNYGYTF
TGTGCCAGCAGCCCACGAACGGGTAACTATGGCTACACCTTC
>TRBJ2-1|TRBV18|-|TRBD2
CASSSRLADNEQFF
TGTGCCAGCTCATCCCGACTAGCGGACAATGAGCAGTTCTTC
>TRBJ2-3|TRBV27|-|-
CASSFWRFTDTQYF
TGTGCCAGCAGTTTCTGGCGGTTCACAGATACGCAGTATTTT
>TRBJ1-2|TRBV6-5|-|-
CASSLSLTGTRGGYTF
TGTGCCAGCAGTTTGTCGCTTACCGGGACAAGGGGCGGCTACACCTTC
>TRBJ1-3|TRBV4-1|-|-
CASSQVQGLSGNTIYF
TGCGCCAGCAGCCAGGTACAGGGTCTTTCCGGAAACACCATATATTTT
>TRBJ1-2|TRBV27|-|TRBD1
CASSSLTGGARYGYTF
TGTGCCAGCAGTTCCCTGACAGGGGGAGCCCGCTATGGCTACACCTTC
>TRBJ2-7|TRBV4-3|few|TRBD2
CASSQVAGASGTYEQYF
TGCGCCAGCAGCCAAGTTGCCGGGGCTAGCGGTACCTACGAGCAGTACTTC
>TRBJ2-1|TRBV29-1|-|-
CSVDADRVEQFF
TGCAGCGTTGACGCCGACCGGGTTGAGCAGTTCTTC
>TRBJ1-2|TRBV14|few|-
CASSQDPGIYGYTF
TGTGCCAGCAGCCAAGACCCCGGGATCTATGGCTACACCTTC
>TRBJ1-1|TRBV27|once|-
CASSLGGNEAFF
TGTGCCAGCAGTTTAGGGGGGAATGAAGCTTTCTTT
>TRBJ2-1|TRBV11-3|-|-
CASSLGVYNEQFF
TGTGCCAGCAGCTTAGGCGTTTACAATGAGCAGTTCTTC
>TRBJ2-3|TRBV11-2|-|-
CASSPNLGSLDTQYF
TGTGCCAGCAGCCCCAACCTAGGGAGTCTAGATACGCAGTATTTT
>TRBJ2-7|TRBV27|few|-
CASSSLTRSGYEQYF
TGTGCCAGCAGTTCCCTGACTAGATCGGGCTACGAGCAGTACTTC